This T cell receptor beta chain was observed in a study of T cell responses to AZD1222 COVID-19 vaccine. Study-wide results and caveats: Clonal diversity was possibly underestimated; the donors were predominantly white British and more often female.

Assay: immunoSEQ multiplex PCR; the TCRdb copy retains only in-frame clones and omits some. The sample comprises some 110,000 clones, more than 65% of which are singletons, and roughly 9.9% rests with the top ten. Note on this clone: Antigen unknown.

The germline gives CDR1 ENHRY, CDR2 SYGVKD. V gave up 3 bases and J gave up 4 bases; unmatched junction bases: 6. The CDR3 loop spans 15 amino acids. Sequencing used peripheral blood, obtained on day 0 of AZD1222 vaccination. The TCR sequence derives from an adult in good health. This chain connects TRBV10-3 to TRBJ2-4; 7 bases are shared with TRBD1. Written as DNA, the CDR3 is TGTGCCATCAGTGAAGAAAGGGGGCGGAAAAACATTCAGTACTTC. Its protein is CAISEERGRKNIQYF.